A selection of T cell receptor beta chains follows, all from one sample in a study of blood T cell repertoires in COVID-19. Profiled with immunoSEQ multiplex PCR; TCRdb holds only in-frame clones, not every one. The sample yields fewer than 700,000 clones, 85% to 90% seen once. Input material: peripheral blood. The receptors were gathered from a woman aged 45-65 years with COVID-19, enrolled during active disease. Both conserved end residues are part of each CDR3. The order of the fields is CDR3 length, J gene, V gene, clone size, D gene, CDR3 protein, CDR3 DNA. D genes are given only for firm matches. Clone size is stated in some rows and not others, as once, few, many or a class when expanded.

16,TRBJ2-3,TRBV13,-,TRBD2,CASSSGLAGVTDTQYF,TGTGCCAGCAGCTCAGGACTAGCGGGGGTAACAGATACGCAGTATTTT
13,TRBJ1-3,TRBV3-1/TRBV3-2,many,-,CASSLGRGNTIYF,TGTGCCAGCAGTCTGGGGCGAGGAAACACCATATATTTT
14,TRBJ2-3,TRBV6-5,few,-,CASSSLLVSDTQYF,TGTGCCAGCAGTTCCCTCCTAGTATCGGATACGCAGTATTTT
13,TRBJ1-1,TRBV27,once,TRBD1,CASSSSGTGEAFF,TGTGCCAGCAGTTCTTCCGGGACAGGCGAAGCTTTCTTT
12,TRBJ2-7,TRBV12-3/TRBV12-4,-,-,CASSYGGKEQYF,TGTGCCAGCAGTTACGGGGGAAAGGAGCAGTACTTC
14,TRBJ1-5,TRBV28,-,-,CASSLWGANQPQHF,TGTGCCAGCAGTTTGTGGGGAGCAAATCAGCCCCAGCATTTT
16,TRBJ2-2,TRBV5-4,-,TRBD1,CAIRGRAGGDTGELFF,TGTGCCATCAGGGGCCGGGCAGGGGGCGACACCGGGGAGCTGTTTTTT
12,TRBJ1-2,TRBV29-1,-,-,CSVDIRGYGYTF,TGCAGCGTTGACATCAGGGGCTATGGCTACACCTTC
15,TRBJ1-1,TRBV9,-,-,CASSVVQGFNTEAFF,TGTGCCAGCAGCGTAGTACAGGGCTTCAACACTGAAGCTTTCTTT
13,TRBJ2-1,TRBV24-1,-,-,CATSDLRRGEQFF,TGTGCCACCAGTGATTTGCGTCGGGGTGAGCAGTTCTTC
13,TRBJ1-1,TRBV19,-,-,CASSISGVTEAFF,TGTGCCAGTAGTATTAGCGGGGTCACTGAAGCTTTCTTT
15,TRBJ2-5,TRBV9,-,TRBD2,CASSQRGGFQETQYF,TGTGCCAGCAGCCAGCGGGGGGGCTTCCAAGAGACCCAGTACTTC
14,TRBJ1-6,TRBV5-6,-,-,CASSYGTQDSPLHF,TGTGCCAGCAGTTACGGGACTCAGGATTCACCCCTCCACTTT
16,TRBJ1-3,TRBV30,-,-,CAWRRRGNLSGNTIYF,TGTGCCTGGCGGAGACGGGGAAACCTCTCTGGAAACACCATATATTTT
14,TRBJ2-1,TRBV15,-,-,CATSQGGLGSEQFF,TGTGCCACGTCCCAGGGAGGATTGGGGAGTGAGCAGTTCTTC
12,TRBJ1-1,TRBV10-3,few,-,CAISELREVAFF,TGTGCCATCAGTGAGTTACGAGAAGTGGCTTTCTTT
13,TRBJ1-2,TRBV3-1/TRBV3-2,-,-,CASSLLRGDGYTF,TGTGCCAGCAGCCTCCTCCGGGGGGATGGCTACACCTTC
13,TRBJ1-1,TRBV30,-,TRBD1,CAWSRQGNTEAFF,TGTGCCTGGAGCCGACAGGGGAACACTGAAGCTTTCTTT
14,TRBJ1-1,TRBV10-3,-,-,CAISESGGRTEAFF,TGTGCCATCAGTGAGTCAGGGGGAAGGACTGAAGCTTTCTTT
14,TRBJ1-4,TRBV9,once,-,CASSGKAGREKLFF,TGTGCCAGCAGCGGAAAGGCAGGGAGGGAAAAACTGTTTTTT
15,TRBJ2-7,TRBV2,once,-,CASSGTSGSSYEQYF,TGTGCCAGCAGTGGCACCAGTGGGAGCTCCTACGAGCAGTACTTC
13,TRBJ2-7,TRBV6-6,-,-,CASSPTSPYEQYF,TGTGCCAGCAGCCCCACTAGCCCCTACGAGCAGTACTTC
15,TRBJ1-2,TRBV6-5,-,TRBD1,CASSTGTGASYGYTF,TGTGCCAGCAGTACCGGGACAGGGGCTAGCTATGGCTACACCTTC
15,TRBJ1-6,TRBV11-2,-,-,CASSLEGAGNSPLHF,TGTGCCAGCAGCTTAGAGGGGGCGGGTAATTCACCCCTCCACTTT
15,TRBJ1-1,TRBV7-8,-,-,CASSLLGGENTEAFF,TGTGCCAGCAGCCTCCTTGGGGGGGAGAACACTGAAGCTTTCTTT
14,TRBJ1-2,TRBV24-1,-,TRBD1,CATSTGGYGYGYTF,TGTGCCACCAGTACAGGGGGCTATGGCTATGGCTACACCTTC
15,TRBJ2-1,TRBV23-1,-,TRBD1,CASRPGQGKSGEQFF,TGCGCCAGCAGGCCGGGACAGGGAAAGTCCGGTGAGCAGTTCTTC
15,TRBJ2-1,TRBV3-1/TRBV3-2,-,TRBD2,CASSPPGLAGGEQFF,TGTGCCAGCAGTCCTCCGGGACTAGCGGGGGGGGAGCAGTTCTTC
14,TRBJ2-3,TRBV7-2,-,TRBD1,CASRQAGQGDTQYF,TGTGCCAGCCGCCAGGCGGGACAGGGGGATACGCAGTATTTT
14,TRBJ1-5,TRBV9,-,TRBD1,CASSAGDRGQPQHF,TGTGCCAGCAGCGCGGGGGACAGGGGTCAGCCCCAGCATTTT
21,TRBJ2-1,TRBV4-1,-,TRBD2,CASSQVAVGYGGGGADNEQFF,TGCGCCAGCAGCCAAGTAGCGGTGGGATATGGTGGCGGGGGGGCCGACAATGAGCAGTTCTTC
12,TRBJ1-5,TRBV7-8,-,-,CASSLGSQPQHF,TGTGCCAGCAGCTTAGGGAGTCAGCCCCAGCATTTT
13,TRBJ2-3,TRBV6-5,-,-,CAARRGLTDTQYF,TGTGCCGCCCGAAGGGGTCTGACAGATACGCAGTATTTT
15,TRBJ1-5,TRBV7-9,few,-,CASSMSGAGNQPQHF,TGTGCCAGCAGCATGTCAGGGGCGGGCAATCAGCCCCAGCATTTT
20,TRBJ2-1,TRBV10-3,-,TRBD2,CAISESSSGGLLSSYNEQFF,TGTGCCATCAGTGAGTCAAGTAGCGGGGGACTTTTGAGCTCCTACAATGAGCAGTTCTTC
15,TRBJ2-2,TRBV5-1,-,TRBD1,CASRRTGEATGELFF,TGCGCCAGCAGACGGACAGGGGAGGCAACCGGGGAGCTGTTTTTT
13,TRBJ2-7,TRBV5-1,-,TRBD1,CASSDGTGDEQYF,TGCGCCAGCAGCGACGGGACAGGGGACGAGCAGTACTTC
13,TRBJ2-7,TRBV29-1,-,TRBD1,CSVEQQGAGEQYF,TGCAGCGTTGAACAGCAGGGGGCAGGGGAGCAGTACTTC
15,TRBJ2-1,TRBV7-7,-,TRBD1,CASSLGQGAHNEQFF,TGTGCCAGCAGCTTGGGACAGGGGGCGCACAATGAGCAGTTCTTC
16,TRBJ2-1,TRBV5-8,-,TRBD1,CASSWPGTGDYNEQFF,TGTGCCAGCAGCTGGCCCGGGACAGGGGACTACAATGAGCAGTTCTTC
14,TRBJ2-3,TRBV25-1,-,-,CASSPGTSTDTQYF,TGTGCCAGCAGTCCCGGGACTAGCACAGATACGCAGTATTTT
15,TRBJ1-1,TRBV20-1,once,TRBD1,CSASDRGQGNTEAFF,TGCAGTGCTAGTGACAGAGGACAGGGGAACACTGAAGCTTTCTTT
14,TRBJ2-7,TRBV30,-,-,CAWSVGGFKGEQYF,TGTGCCTGGAGTGTAGGAGGGTTTAAGGGCGAGCAGTACTTC
14,TRBJ2-3,TRBV6-6,-,TRBD2,CASRDGLAADTQYF,TGTGCCAGCAGGGACGGACTAGCGGCAGATACGCAGTATTTT
18,TRBJ1-5,TRBV19,-,TRBD1,CASSMGGQGRNGDQPQHF,TGTGCCAGTAGTATGGGGGGACAGGGACGGAATGGAGATCAGCCCCAGCATTTT
14,TRBJ2-7,TRBV12-5,-,-,CASAQPGISYEQYF,TGTGCTAGCGCTCAACCAGGGATCTCCTACGAGCAGTACTTC